These T cell receptor beta chains were read from a single sample in a study of CD8 T cells in Susac syndrome. TCRdb independently ran MiXCR on the immunoSEQ multiplex PCR reads; one entry per CDR3 protein. The repertoire has about 140,000 distinct CDR3 sequences, more than 85% of them found once; the top ten carry more than 0.14%. Sequencing was done on a sample of CD4+ T cells from PBMCs. Source of these receptors: a human donor with Susac syndrome. CDR3s include the opening cysteine and the closing phenylalanine or tryptophan. Each record gives: clone size, D gene, V gene, J gene, CDR3 DNA, CDR3 protein. A D gene is named only where the DNA matches it firmly. Size is omitted from some rows. Given values are once, few, many or a class for expanded clones.

size: .
D: .
V: TRBV7-9
J: TRBJ2-3
DNA: TGTGCCAGCGGCGCCCCTGATACGCAGTATTTT
CDR3: CASGAPDTQYF

size: .
D: TRBD1
V: TRBV12-3/TRBV12-4
J: TRBJ1-1
DNA: TGTGCCAGCAGTTTAAGGGGGCGGAGGGGGGCTGAAGCTTTCTTT
CDR3: CASSLRGRRGAEAFF

size: .
D: .
V: TRBV10-3
J: TRBJ2-2
DNA: TGTGCCATCAGCGCACAAACGAACACCGGGGAGCTGTTTTTT
CDR3: CAISAQTNTGELFF

size: .
D: TRBD1
V: TRBV12-3/TRBV12-4
J: TRBJ1-2
DNA: TGTGCCAGCAGGGACAGGTTCCAGGGCTACACCTTC
CDR3: CASRDRFQGYTF

size: once
D: .
V: TRBV7-9
J: TRBJ2-7
DNA: TGTGCCAGCAGCGGTTGGTCCTACGAGCAGTACTTC
CDR3: CASSGWSYEQYF

size: .
D: .
V: TRBV20-1
J: TRBJ2-7
DNA: TGCAGTGCGACCACGGGATGGCAGGGAACCACTGCCTACGAGCAGTACTTC
CDR3: CSATTGWQGTTAYEQYF

size: .
D: TRBD1
V: TRBV28
J: TRBJ2-7
DNA: TGTGCCAGCAGTTCGGTCGGGACAGTAATTTCCTACGAGCAGTACTTC
CDR3: CASSSVGTVISYEQYF

size: .
D: .
V: TRBV7-9
J: TRBJ1-4
DNA: TGTGCCAGCAGCTTAGACTTGGAAAAACTGTTTTTT
CDR3: CASSLDLEKLFF

size: .
D: .
V: TRBV18
J: TRBJ2-5
DNA: TGTGCCAGCTCACCGACGGTTGGCGAGACCCAGTACTTC
CDR3: CASSPTVGETQYF

size: once
D: .
V: TRBV29-1
J: TRBJ2-7
DNA: TGCAGCGTTGGGGTGGTTGGGATCTACGAGCAGTACTTC
CDR3: CSVGVVGIYEQYF

size: .
D: .
V: TRBV7-8
J: TRBJ1-5
DNA: TGTGCCAGCAGCTTATATGCTCAGCCCCAGCATTTT
CDR3: CASSLYAQPQHF

size: .
D: TRBD1
V: TRBV29-1
J: TRBJ1-1
DNA: TGCAGCGTTGCGGGACAGTTATACACTGAAGCTTTCTTT
CDR3: CSVAGQLYTEAFF

size: .
D: .
V: TRBV6-5
J: TRBJ2-5
DNA: TGTGCCAGCAAGACCCCCGGGGGTCAAGAGACCCAGTACTTC
CDR3: CASKTPGGQETQYF

size: .
D: .
V: TRBV20-1
J: TRBJ2-7
DNA: TGCAGTGCTAGTAGCTCCGGGGGCAAGGATTACGAGCAGTACTTC
CDR3: CSASSSGGKDYEQYF

size: .
D: TRBD2
V: TRBV20-1
J: TRBJ2-1
DNA: TGCAGTGCTAGTGCAACTAGCGGGAGTCCCTTGAAGTTCTTC
CDR3: CSASATSGSPLKFF

size: .
D: TRBD2
V: TRBV20-1
J: TRBJ2-5
DNA: TGCAGTGCTAGACCCGTCCAGGGAGGGATCCAAGAGACCCAGTACTTC
CDR3: CSARPVQGGIQETQYF

size: .
D: .
V: TRBV27
J: TRBJ2-1
DNA: TGTGCCAGCAGTCCGCCCCGACGACGGGCAGGGGACTACAATGAGCAGTTCTTC
CDR3: CASSPPRRRAGDYNEQFF

size: .
D: .
V: TRBV9
J: TRBJ2-1
DNA: TGTGCCAGCAGCGTAGACCCAGGGAAAAATGAGCAGTTCTTC
CDR3: CASSVDPGKNEQFF

size: .
D: .
V: TRBV20-1
J: TRBJ1-2
DNA: TGCAGTGCTAGTTCGGACAGCTACTTCGGCTATGGCTACACCTTC
CDR3: CSASSDSYFGYGYTF

size: .
D: .
V: TRBV12-3/TRBV12-4
J: TRBJ2-7
DNA: TGTGCCAGCAGTCTAAAACAGGGCGTCCAGCAGTACTTC
CDR3: CASSLKQGVQQYF

size: .
D: .
V: TRBV5-6
J: TRBJ1-1
DNA: TGTGCCAGCAGCCCCGGGACGGGCAAGGCGAACACTGAAGCTTTCTTT
CDR3: CASSPGTGKANTEAFF

size: .
D: .
V: TRBV29-1
J: TRBJ1-2
DNA: TGCAGCGTTGAGACAGAAAACTATGGCTACACCTTC
CDR3: CSVETENYGYTF

size: .
D: .
V: TRBV7-2
J: TRBJ1-1
DNA: TGTGCCAGCAGCCGGGACACCGGGAGGACTGAAGCTTTCTTT
CDR3: CASSRDTGRTEAFF

size: .
D: .
V: TRBV7-9
J: TRBJ1-2
DNA: TGTGCCAGCAGCTTAGAGACACGAGATGGCTACACCTTC
CDR3: CASSLETRDGYTF

size: .
D: .
V: TRBV29-1
J: TRBJ2-2
DNA: TGCAGCGTTGCCCGGGACACCGCGAACACCGGGGAGCTGTTTTTT
CDR3: CSVARDTANTGELFF

size: .
D: .
V: TRBV28
J: TRBJ2-1
DNA: TGTGCCAGCAGCCGTAGGGGGAAGGACTGGGGCAATGAGCAGTTCTTC
CDR3: CASSRRGKDWGNEQFF

size: .
D: TRBD1
V: TRBV24-1
J: TRBJ2-2
DNA: TGTGCCACCGGACAACAGGGGGCGAACGGGGAGCTGTTTTTT
CDR3: CATGQQGANGELFF

size: .
D: TRBD2
V: TRBV29-1
J: TRBJ2-5
DNA: TGCAGCGTCAAGACTAGCGGCCAAGAGACCCAGTACTTC
CDR3: CSVKTSGQETQYF